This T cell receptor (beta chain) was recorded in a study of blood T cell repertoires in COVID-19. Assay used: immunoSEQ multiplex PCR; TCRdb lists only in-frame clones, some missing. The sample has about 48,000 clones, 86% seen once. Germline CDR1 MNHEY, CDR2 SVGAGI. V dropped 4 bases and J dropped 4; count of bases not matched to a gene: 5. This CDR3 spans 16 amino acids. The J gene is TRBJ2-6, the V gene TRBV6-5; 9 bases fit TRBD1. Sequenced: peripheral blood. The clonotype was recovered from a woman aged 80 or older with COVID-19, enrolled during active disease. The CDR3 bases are TGTGCCAGCAGTTTACAGGGGGCTAGAGGGGCCAACGTCCTGACTTTC. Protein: CASSLQGARGANVLTF.